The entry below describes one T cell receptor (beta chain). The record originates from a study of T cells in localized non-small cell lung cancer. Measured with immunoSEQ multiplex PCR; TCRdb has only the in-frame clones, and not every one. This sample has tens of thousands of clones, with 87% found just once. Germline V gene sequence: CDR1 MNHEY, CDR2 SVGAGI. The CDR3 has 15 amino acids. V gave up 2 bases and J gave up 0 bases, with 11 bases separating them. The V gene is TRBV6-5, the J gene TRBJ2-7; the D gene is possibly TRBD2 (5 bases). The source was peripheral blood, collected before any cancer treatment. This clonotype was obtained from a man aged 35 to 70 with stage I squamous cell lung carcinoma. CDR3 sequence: CASSYHLGLSYEQYF. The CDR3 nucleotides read TGTGCCAGCAGTTACCACCTCGGACTCTCCTACGAGCAGTACTTC.